The present entry profiles one T cell receptor (beta chain) with its context. The antigen remains unidentified. The data derive from a study of blood T cells in healthy people across ages. J lost 7 bases, V lost 6 bases, and 6 bases had no gene match. CDR3 size: 13 residues. Study-wide findings and caveats: Age advanced and TCR beta diversity per million T cells fell, roughly linearly.

Alongside a J-beta primer mix, a sample-barcoded 5' primer served in a second PCR lasting roughly 6 to 11 cycles. Via MiXCR, TCRdb re-called the 5' RACE reads, giving one row per CDR3 protein. The sample includes about 780,000 distinct CDR3 sequences, about 47% of them seen just once. Investigators took 8.5 to 10 milliliters of peripheral blood from every donor. Per sample, a minimum of 6.5 million PBMCs were isolated. The V and J genes are TRBV12-3 or TRBV12-4 and TRBJ1-2; TRBD1 matches 9 bases. The clonotype comes from a man older than 75 in good health. Sequenced sample: blood. The CDR3 here is CASSPDRGCGYTF. CDR3 nucleotides: TGTGCCAGCAGCCCAGACAGGGGGTGTGGCTACACCTTC.